The clone carrying this TCR beta chain appeared a few times. The antigen is unknown. This sample was included in a study of early T cells in non-severe SARS-CoV-2 infection. Study results and limitations: VDJdb-based annotation leaned toward anti-spike CD8 responses and missed private and CD4 specificities.

The CDR3 extends over 14 amino acids. Trimming took off 3 bases at V and 0 bases at J, with 9 bases between the two ends. TCRdb ran MiXCR on the 5' RACE reads and lists one entry per CDR3 protein. The data show 70,000 to 90,000 distinct CDR3 sequences, with approximately 10% seen just once and about 4.8% held by the top ten. This sequence was found in an adult who was a healthcare worker with PCR-confirmed SARS-CoV-2 infection or an uninfected control (not recorded which). The chain is built from TRBV12-3 or TRBV12-4 and TRBJ2-7; unclear D gene. Sequenced input: whole blood. The CDR3 DNA reads as TGTGCCAGCAGTTTTAGGGCGAGCTCCTACGAGCAGTACTTC. It codes for CASSFRASSYEQYF.